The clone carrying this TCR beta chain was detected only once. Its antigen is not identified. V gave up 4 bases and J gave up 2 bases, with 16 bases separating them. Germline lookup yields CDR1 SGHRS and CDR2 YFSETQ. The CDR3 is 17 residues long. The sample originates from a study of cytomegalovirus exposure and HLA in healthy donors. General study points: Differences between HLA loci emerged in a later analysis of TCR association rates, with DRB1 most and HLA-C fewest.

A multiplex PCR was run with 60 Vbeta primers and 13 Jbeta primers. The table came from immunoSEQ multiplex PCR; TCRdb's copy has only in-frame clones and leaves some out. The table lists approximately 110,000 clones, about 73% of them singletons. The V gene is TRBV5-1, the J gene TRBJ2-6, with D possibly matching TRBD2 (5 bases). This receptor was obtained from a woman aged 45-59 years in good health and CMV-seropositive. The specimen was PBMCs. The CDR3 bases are TGCGCCAGCAGCCCGGGATCCACCGGGGCTGGGGCCAACGTCCTGACTTTC. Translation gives CASSPGSTGAGANVLTF.